The next 25 T cell receptor beta chains were all read from a single sample in a study of cytomegalovirus exposure and HLA in healthy donors. It was with 60 Vbeta and 13 Jbeta primers that the PCR ran. The table came from immunoSEQ multiplex PCR; TCRdb's copy has only in-frame clones and leaves some out. The sample has 200,000 to 250,000 clones, roughly 79% seen once. Material: PBMCs. Receptor source: a man between 18 and 29 years old in good health and CMV-seronegative.

The chain links TRBV9 to TRBJ2-2, with D perhaps matching TRBD1 (6 bases). V lost 0 bases and J 0 bases, leaving 12 bases between the germline ends. Germline-derived CDR1 and CDR2 are SGDLS and YYNGEE. This CDR3 region has 17 residues. The CDR3 region is CASSVEGEWANTGELFF. As DNA, the CDR3 is TGTGCCAGCAGCGTAGAGGGGGAGTGGGCGAACACCGGGGAGCTGTTTTTT.

The CDR3 loop reads CASSEAINEKLFF. The CDR3 DNA sequence: TGTGCCAGCAGCGAGGCCATTAATGAAAAACTGTTTTTT. This chain uses TRBV5-6 with TRBJ1-4; D unclear. The germline gives CDR1 SGHDT, CDR2 YYEEEE. CDR3 length equals 13 residues. The V gene lost 4 bases and the J gene lost 4 bases, with 8 bases spanning the gap.

This sequence joins TRBV29-1 and TRBJ1-3; 7 nucleotides match TRBD1. Germline V gene data show CDR1 as SQVTM and CDR2 as ANQGSEA. This CDR3 comprises 16 residues. Unmatched junction bases numbered 6, after V lost 1 base and J lost 0 bases. The CDR3 DNA sequence: TGCAGCGTTGAAGCTTGGACAGGAGGCTCTGGAAACACCATATATTTT. Translation: CSVEAWTGGSGNTIYF.

V gene TRBV6-5 combines with J gene TRBJ1-4; no clear D gene. This CDR3 is 14 amino acids long. The germline CDR1 and CDR2 sequences are MNHEY and SVGAGI. Deletions cut 3 bases from V and 10 bases from J, with 15 bases between. CDR3: CASSYDYRDGKLFF. The CDR3 nucleotides read TGTGCCAGCAGTTATGACTATAGAGATGGAAAACTGTTTTTT.

The chain employs TRBV5-1 and TRBJ2-3; TRBD2 might be the D (7 bases). V lost 2 bases to trimming and J lost 4 bases, with 14 bases between them. This CDR3 has 15 residues. The germline CDR1 and CDR2 sequences are SGHRS and YFSETQ. The CDR3 DNA is TGCGCCAGCAGCTTTGAGGGGGGGGGCGCAGATACGCAGTATTTT. This gives the protein CASSFEGGGADTQYF.

J is TRBJ2-7 and V is TRBV13; 8 nucleotides line up with TRBD2. V shed 2 bases, J shed 5 bases, and the junction held 5 bases outside the gene matches. The CDR3 sequence is 14 residues long. Germline V gene sequence: CDR1 PRHDT, CDR2 FYEKMQ (reference sequence). This CDR3 is CASSLTSGSHEQYF. Written as DNA, the CDR3 is TGTGCCAGCAGCTTAACCAGCGGGAGTCACGAGCAGTACTTC.

This clone was observed a few times. V gene TRBV30 combines with J gene TRBJ1-2; the D gene is possibly TRBD1 (6 bases). CDR1 and CDR2 (germline): GTSNPN, SVGIG (reference sequence). The CDR3 has 18 amino acids. Trimming took 4 bases from V and 4 from J, leaving 28 bases between them. The CDR3 DNA reads as TGTGCCTGGACCCCTGGGGATGTCGGTACAGGGCTGGCCTATGGCTACACCTTC. Its protein is CAWTPGDVGTGLAYGYTF.

The chain links TRBV7-9 to TRBJ1-6; TRBD1 is a possible D gene (5 bases). There are 16 residues in the CDR3. V was pared by 4 bases and J by 9 bases, with 19 bases between. CDR1 is SEHNR, CDR2 FQNEAQ, per germline (reference sequence). CDR3 in amino acids: CASSSPWGDGGSPLHF. The CDR3 coding sequence is TGTGCCAGCAGCTCACCATGGGGGGACGGTGGTTCACCCCTCCACTTT.

The chain links TRBV7-3 to TRBJ2-3; 7 bases agree with TRBD1. Looked up from germline, CDR1 is SGHTA and CDR2 is FQGTGA. The CDR3 is 15 amino acids. V shed 4 bases and J 0 bases; nucleotides not matched to a gene: 4. The CDR3 loop is CASSSGQRSTDTQYF. DNA for the CDR3: TGTGCCAGCAGCTCGGGACAGCGAAGCACAGATACGCAGTATTTT.

The chain uses TRBV27 and TRBJ2-1, with 9 positions matching TRBD2. V lost 4 bases to trimming and J lost 8 bases; unmatched junction nucleotides: 6. Germline CDR1 MNHEY, CDR2 SMNVEV (reference sequence). The CDR3 loop spans 14 amino acids. The CDR3 DNA is TGTGCCAGCAGTTCTCTAGCGGGATACCATGAGCAGTTCTTC. It yields the protein CASSSLAGYHEQFF.

The chain links TRBV4-2 to TRBJ2-2; the D gene is possibly TRBD2 (6 bases). The CDR3 runs to 15 residues. Germline V gene lookup returns CDR1 LGHNA and CDR2 YNFKEQ. Trimming took off 6 bases at V and 6 bases at J, with 17 bases between the two ends. As DNA, the CDR3 is TGTGCCAGCAGTGCGGCGGGACGGGGTTCCGGGGAGCTGTTTTTT. Encoded protein: CASSAAGRGSGELFF.

This clone showed up just a few times. The V call is TRBV6-1, the J call TRBJ2-7, with a weak D call TRBD2 (6 bases). Trimming stripped 6 bases from V and 4 bases from J, with 10 bases between. The CDR3 is made up of 12 amino acids. Germline loops: CDR1 MNHNS, CDR2 SASEGT. In nucleotides, the CDR3 is TGTGCCAGCAGGGGGGGAGGATACGAGCAGTACTTC. Translating it yields CASRGGGYEQYF.

This chain uses TRBV7-6 with TRBJ2-2, with D tentatively TRBD2 (6 bases). Germline V gene data show CDR1 as SGHVS and CDR2 as FNYEAQ. This CDR3 region has 16 residues. The germline V and J ends were trimmed by 4 bases and 5 bases, with 17 bases remaining between them. CDR3 in amino acids: CASSYGTDLSTGELFF. CDR3 coding DNA: TGTGCCAGCAGCTATGGGACTGACTTGTCGACCGGGGAGCTGTTTTTT.

The chain recombines TRBV30 with TRBJ1-1, with D unclear. The CDR3 sequence is 11 residues long. V was clipped by 0 bases and J by 8 bases, with 7 bases between them. CDR1 GTSNPN and CDR2 SVGIG come from the germline V gene (reference sequence). DNA for the CDR3: TGTGCCTGGAGTGTACTTAAGGAAGCTTTCTTT. It translates to CAWSVLKEAFF. The entire variable domain, with the rest obtained from reference TRBV30 and TRBJ1-1, is as follows: SQTIHQWPATLVQPVGSPLSLECTVEGTSNPNLYWYRQAAGRGLQLLFYSVGIGQISSEVPQNLSASRPQDRQFILSSKKLLLSDSGFYLCAWSVLKEAFFGQGTRLTVV.

The V and J genes are TRBV7-9 and TRBJ2-3; D is perhaps TRBD2 (6 bases). Germline V gives CDR1 SEHNR, CDR2 FQNEAQ (reference sequence). This CDR3 is built from 13 residues. V shed 5 bases and J shed 4 bases, with 10 bases lying between them. The CDR3 loop reads CASSPGVADTQYF. The CDR3 DNA is TGTGCCAGCAGCCCGGGGGTTGCAGATACGCAGTATTTT.

The count of this clone is one. The gene calls are TRBV28 and TRBJ2-6; maybe TRBD1 (5 bases). The CDR3 covers 15 residues. Germline CDR1 MDHEN, CDR2 SYDVKM. The V end was cut by 6 bases, the J end by 4 bases, with 13 bases between. The CDR3 reads CASSPTALGANVLTF. The DNA of the CDR3 is TGTGCCAGCAGCCCGACAGCGTTGGGGGCCAACGTCCTGACTTTC.

V usage is TRBV2 and J usage is TRBJ2-2; D gene uncertain. The CDR3 length is 13 residues. The germline V and J ends were trimmed by 0 bases and 7 bases, with 6 bases remaining between them. CDR1 SNHLY and CDR2 FYNNEI come from the germline V gene. This chain's CDR3 is CASSEARSGELFF. The CDR3 DNA reads as TGTGCCAGCAGTGAAGCGCGAAGCGGGGAGCTGTTTTTT.

The chain couples TRBV30 to TRBJ2-5; possibly TRBD2 for D (5 bases). Germline V gene lookup returns CDR1 GTSNPN and CDR2 SVGIG (reference sequence). The V end was cut by 1 base, the J end by 4 bases, with 13 bases between. CDR3 size: 14 residues. CDR3 in amino acids: CAWSAGLTGETQYF. As DNA, the CDR3 is TGTGCCTGGAGTGCCGGACTGACTGGAGAGACCCAGTACTTC.

The rearrangement joins TRBV11-3 to TRBJ1-2, with TRBD1 identical over 7 bases. J lost 4 bases, V lost 4 bases, and 3 bases had no gene match. CDR3 length: 13 residues. CDR1 is SGHNT and CDR2 is YENEEA in the germline V gene. CDR3 in DNA: TGTGCCAGCAGCTCCGGGACAGCCTATGGCTACACCTTC. Amino acids: CASSSGTAYGYTF.

This chain uses TRBV5-1 with TRBJ2-1; no reliable D call. The CDR3 is made up of 16 amino acids. Trimming cost V 0 bases and J 0 bases, with 10 bases left between them. CDR1 is SGHRS and CDR2 is YFSETQ in the germline V gene. The CDR3 region is CASSLVETSSYNEQFF. CDR3 sequence (DNA): TGCGCCAGCAGCTTGGTCGAAACCAGCTCCTACAATGAGCAGTTCTTC.

CDR3 nucleotides: TGCAGCGTTGGAACAGGGTCTCTTCAAGAGACCCAGTACTTC. It codes for CSVGTGSLQETQYF. V is TRBV29-1 and J is TRBJ2-5; possible D gene TRBD1, 6 bases. The V end lost 4 bases, the J end lost 2 bases, and 14 bases lay between the germline ends. CDR1 and CDR2 (germline): SQVTM, ANQGSEA. The CDR3 covers 14 residues. Together with reference TRBV29-1 and TRBJ2-5, the CDR3 gives the full variable domain: SAVISQKPSRDICQRGTSLTIQCQVDSQVTMMFWYRQQPGQSLTLIATANQGSEATYESGFVIDKFPISRPNLTFSTLTVSNMSPEDSSIYLCSVGTGSLQETQYFGPGTRLLVL.

The rearrangement joins TRBV19 to TRBJ2-2; D uncertain. CDR1 is LNHDA and CDR2 is SQIVND in the germline V gene (reference sequence). The CDR3 spans 14 residues. The V end lost 6 bases, the J end lost 1 base, and 9 bases lay between the germline ends. Here the CDR3 reads CASSEQRNTGELFF. The CDR3 nucleotides read TGTGCCAGTAGCGAGCAGCGGAACACCGGGGAGCTGTTTTTT.

The rearrangement uses TRBV5-1 and TRBJ2-5, with D possibly being TRBD2 (6 bases). The J call is in doubt because the DNA end fits TRBJ2-7 better. The CDR3 consists of 15 residues. Germline CDR1 reads SGHRS; CDR2 reads YFSETQ. The CDR3 sequence is CASSLINGGTYEQYF. The CDR3 DNA follows: TGCGCCAGCAGCTTGATTAATGGGGGGACCTACGAGCAGTACTTC.

This chain joins TRBV7-2 and TRBJ1-4; 10 bases are shared with TRBD1. The V gene end was trimmed by 0 bases and the J gene end by 6 bases; junction bases not matched to a gene: 7. Germline CDR1 is SGHTA and CDR2 is FQGNSA. CDR3 size: 17 residues. CDR3 sequence: CASSLALTGTGDEKLFF. The DNA for the CDR3 is TGTGCCAGCAGCTTAGCGTTGACCGGGACAGGGGATGAAAAACTGTTTTTT.

This rearrangement joins TRBV5-1 to TRBJ2-7, with a possible D match to TRBD2 (6 bases). The germline gives CDR1 SGHRS, CDR2 YFSETQ. The V and J ends lost 0 bases and 0 bases respectively, with 13 bases between them. The CDR3 extends over 16 amino acids. The CDR3 spells CASSLASGLSSYEQYF. The DNA of the CDR3 is TGCGCCAGCAGCTTGGCCAGTGGACTATCCTCCTACGAGCAGTACTTC.